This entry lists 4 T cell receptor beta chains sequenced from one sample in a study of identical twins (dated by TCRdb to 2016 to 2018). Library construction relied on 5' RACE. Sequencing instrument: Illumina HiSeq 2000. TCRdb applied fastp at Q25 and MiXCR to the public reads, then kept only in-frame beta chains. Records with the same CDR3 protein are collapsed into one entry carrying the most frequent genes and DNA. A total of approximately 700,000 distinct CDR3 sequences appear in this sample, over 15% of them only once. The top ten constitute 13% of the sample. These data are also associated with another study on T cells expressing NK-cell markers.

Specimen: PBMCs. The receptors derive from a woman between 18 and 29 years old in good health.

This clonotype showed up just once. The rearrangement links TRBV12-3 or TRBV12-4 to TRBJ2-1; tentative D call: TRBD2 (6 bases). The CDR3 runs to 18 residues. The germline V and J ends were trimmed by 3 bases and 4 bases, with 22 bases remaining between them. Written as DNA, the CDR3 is TGTGCCAGCAGTTTTTTTAGGGTAGCGGACCCTCTTTACAATGAGCAGTTCTTC. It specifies CASSFFRVADPLYNEQFF.

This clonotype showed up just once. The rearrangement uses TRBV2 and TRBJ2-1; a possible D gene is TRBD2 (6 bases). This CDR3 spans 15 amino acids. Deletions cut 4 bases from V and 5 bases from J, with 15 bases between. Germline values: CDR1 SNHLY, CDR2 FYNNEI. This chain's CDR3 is CASSVSGSGNNEQFF. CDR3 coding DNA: TGTGCCAGCAGTGTGTCCGGGAGTGGGAACAATGAGCAGTTCTTC.

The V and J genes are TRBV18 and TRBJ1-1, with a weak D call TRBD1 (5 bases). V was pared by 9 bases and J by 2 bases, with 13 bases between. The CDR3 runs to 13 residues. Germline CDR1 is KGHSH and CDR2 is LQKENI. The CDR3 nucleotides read TGTGCCAGTATCAGGGTTACAAACACTGAAGCTTTCTTT. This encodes CASIRVTNTEAFF.

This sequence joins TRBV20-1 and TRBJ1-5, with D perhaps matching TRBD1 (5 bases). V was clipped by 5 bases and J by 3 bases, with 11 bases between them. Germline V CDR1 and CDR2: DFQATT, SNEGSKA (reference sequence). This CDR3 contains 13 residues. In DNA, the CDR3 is TGCAGTGCTGGGACGGGCTCCAATCAGCCCCAGCATTTT. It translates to CSAGTGSNQPQHF.